A single sample gave rise to the 2 T cell receptor beta chains below, sequenced in a study of persistence of HIV-infected CD4 T cells. The immunoSEQ assay was version 4, run in survey mode. This table comes from immunoSEQ multiplex PCR, and its TCRdb copy is limited to in-frame clones, with some not included. The sample has tens of thousands of clones; 82% are singletons. Stimulation used around 10 ug/mL lysate from CMV-infected fibroblasts. CD40L/CD69 double-negative CD45RO-high memory CD4+ T cells were collected. No antigen has been identified for these receptors. Here the sequenced sample was CD4+ T cells sorted from PBMCs after roughly 19-hour stimulation, taken from a patient who received antiretroviral therapy. The receptor set was obtained from an adult woman with HIV who was CMV-seropositive.

The V gene is TRBV4-3, the J gene TRBJ2-1, with TRBD2 matching over 11 bases. CDR1 is LGHNA, CDR2 YSLEER, per germline. V gave up 1 base and J gave up 16 bases; unmatched junction bases: 6. The CDR3 sequence is 13 residues long. This CDR3 reads CASSQGGLAEFFF. Here the CDR3 DNA reads TGCGCCAGCAGCCAAGGGGGACTAGCGGAGTTCTTCTTC.

The chain couples TRBV6-5 to TRBJ1-4; 7 nucleotides align to TRBD1. J was trimmed by 8 bases and V by 4 bases; bases with no gene match: 10. This CDR3 is 15 amino acids long. Germline CDR1 MNHEY, CDR2 SVGAGI. CDR3 residues: CASSSVQGLREKLFF. CDR3 bases: TGTGCCAGCAGTTCGGTACAGGGGCTGAGGGAAAAACTGTTTTTT.